The next 23 T cell receptor beta chains were all read from a single sample in a study of blood T cell repertoires in COVID-19. This table comes from immunoSEQ multiplex PCR, and its TCRdb copy is limited to in-frame clones, with some not included. This table holds approximately 120,000 clones, 84% found once. Input material: peripheral blood. The receptors were sampled from a woman between 45 and 60 years old with acute or convalescent COVID-19.

The chain combines TRBV18 with TRBJ1-1; 7 nucleotides line up with TRBD1. From germline, CDR1 is KGHSH and CDR2 LQKENI. The CDR3 is 14 residues long. The ends lost 8 bases at V and 0 bases at J; junction bases unmatched: 6. The CDR3 spells CASTYDRVNTEAFF. Here the CDR3 DNA reads TGTGCCAGCACCTACGACAGGGTGAACACTGAAGCTTTCTTT.

This clone came up a few times. The genes are TRBV3-1 (or the pseudogene TRBV3-2) and TRBJ1-4; TRBD1 matches at 7 bases. The CDR3 extends over 14 amino acids. J gave up 5 bases and V 1 base, and 1 base lay outside the gene matches. Germline V gives CDR1 LGHDT, CDR2 YNNKEL (reference sequence). CDR3 amino acids: CASSQGTGNEKLFF. The CDR3 bases are TGTGCCAGCAGCCAAGGGACAGGCAATGAAAAACTGTTTTTT.

The gene calls are TRBV7-9 and TRBJ1-4; 8 positions match TRBD1. Germline V gene data show CDR1 as SEHNR and CDR2 as FQNEAQ (reference sequence). V shed 5 bases, J shed 8 bases, and the junction held 10 bases outside the gene matches. CDR3 length: 15 amino acids. The CDR3 coding sequence is TGTGCCAGCAGCCTTACAGGGGGGGCTGGGGAAAAACTGTTTTTT. Protein product: CASSLTGGAGEKLFF.

This sequence joins TRBV19 and TRBJ1-3, with D possibly matching TRBD1 (5 bases). Germline loops: CDR1 LNHDA, CDR2 SQIVND (reference sequence). The CDR3 runs to 14 residues. Trimming took off 9 bases at V and 0 bases at J, with 12 bases between the two ends. CDR3: CASSDRYSGNTIYF. For the CDR3, the DNA is TGTGCCAGCTCCGACAGATACTCTGGAAACACCATATATTTT.

This clone was detected only a few times. The J gene is TRBJ1-4, the V gene TRBV6-5; 10 nucleotides line up with TRBD1. Germline-derived CDR1 and CDR2 are MNHEY and SVGAGI. Trimming cost V 6 bases and J 3 bases; bases outside gene matches: 4. This CDR3 comprises 15 residues. The CDR3 sequence: CASSTGTGANEKLFF. The CDR3 coding sequence is TGTGCCAGCAGCACCGGGACAGGGGCTAATGAAAAACTGTTTTTT.

The rearrangement uses TRBV21-1 and TRBJ2-5; TRBD1, the D gene given by the table, was not confirmed from the DNA. TRBV21-1 is tagged as a pseudogene. This CDR3 is built from 15 residues. CDR3 sequence reads: CASSKSDRGQETQYF. The DNA of the CDR3 is TGTGCCAGCAGCAAATCGGACAGGGGACAAGAGACCCAGTACTTC.

This chain connects TRBV5-1 to TRBJ2-6; D unclear. The CDR3 length is 16 residues. Trimming pared 6 bases from V and 1 base from J, leaving 14 bases between. Germline values: CDR1 SGHRS, CDR2 YFSETQ. CDR3 coding DNA: TGCGCCAGCACCCTTGATGCAGGTTCTGGGGCCAACGTCCTGACTTTC. Translated: CASTLDAGSGANVLTF.

V gene TRBV12-5 combines with J gene TRBJ1-4; 11 nucleotides align to TRBD1. V gave up 2 bases and J gave up 10 bases; unmatched junction bases: 6. The CDR3 has 15 residues. Germline V gives CDR1 LGHNT, CDR2 FRNRAP. CDR3 DNA: TGTGCTAGTGGTTTGACCGGACAGGGGGCCCGAAAACTGTTTTTT. It encodes CASGLTGQGARKLFF. Full variable domain (missing parts from reference TRBV12-5 and TRBJ1-4): DARVTQTPRHKVTEMGQEVTMRCQPILGHNTVFWYRQTMMQGLELLAYFRNRAPLDDSGMPKDRFSAEMPDATLATLKIQPSEPRDSAVYFCASGLTGQGARKLFFGSGTQLSVL.

Only a few counts were recorded for this clone. The rearrangement links TRBV11-2 to TRBJ1-1, with 7 positions matching TRBD1. J lost 5 bases, V lost 3 bases, and 18 bases had no gene match. The CDR3 runs to 18 residues. CDR1 is SGHAT, CDR2 FQNNGV, per germline. CDR3 DNA: TGTGCCAGCAGCTTTTCAAGGAGGGGGCCGGTCGGCGGGACTGAAGCTTTCTTT. Its translation: CASSFSRRGPVGGTEAFF.

The rearrangement joins TRBV12-5 to TRBJ2-3; 7 nucleotides agree with TRBD2. In germline, CDR1 is LGHNT, CDR2 FRNRAP. The trim removed 7 bases at V and 5 bases at J, leaving 9 bases unmatched. This CDR3 contains 14 residues. The CDR3 region has the DNA TGTGCTAGTGCCCGGTGGCGGGGGTTAGATACGCAGTATTTT. Its translation is CASARWRGLDTQYF.

This chain uses TRBV6-5 with TRBJ1-2; TRBD1 matches 8 bases. The CDR3 totals 14 residues. Per germline, CDR1 MNHEY and CDR2 SVGAGI. V shed 5 bases and J 2 bases; nucleotides not matched to a gene: 4. The CDR3 nucleotides read TGTGCCAGCAGTCCAGGGGGCGAAAACTATGGCTACACCTTC. It specifies CASSPGGENYGYTF.

The chain links TRBV30 to TRBJ1-4, with D uncertain. The CDR3 loop spans 13 amino acids. Trimming removed 2 bases at V and 4 bases at J, with 8 bases between. From germline, CDR1 is GTSNPN and CDR2 SVGIG (reference sequence). This CDR3 is CAWSRQVNEKLFF. CDR3 coding DNA: TGTGCCTGGAGTAGGCAGGTTAATGAAAAACTGTTTTTT.

The genes are TRBV10-3 and TRBJ1-2, with 7 bases fitting TRBD1. Unmatched junction bases numbered 6, after V lost 0 bases and J lost 5 bases. The CDR3 loop spans 15 amino acids. CDR1 and CDR2 from the germline V gene are ENHRY and SYGVKD. DNA of the CDR3: TGTGCCATCAGTGAGTCGGCAGGGGGGACTTATGGCTACACCTTC. This sequence encodes CAISESAGGTYGYTF.

This clone was seen once. CDR3 region: CASSLGAGVVTDTQYF. In DNA form, the CDR3 reads TGTGCCAGCAGCTTGGGGGCAGGTGTGGTCACAGATACGCAGTATTTT. V is TRBV5-4 and J is TRBJ2-3; D remains ambiguous. Germline assignment: CDR1 SGHNT and CDR2 YYREEE (reference sequence). V was pared by 0 bases and J by 2 bases, with 13 bases between. The CDR3 runs 16 residues.

This clone was seen a single time. The gene calls are TRBV6-5 and TRBJ2-7, with TRBD1 matching 8 bases. Germline V lookup: CDR1 MNHEY, CDR2 SVGAGI. CDR3 length: 12 residues. V gave up 9 bases and J gave up 2 bases; unmatched junction bases: 3. CDR3 amino acids: CASYRGTYEQYF. The CDR3 DNA is TGTGCCAGTTACAGGGGGACCTACGAGCAGTACTTC.

The chain combines TRBV13 with TRBJ1-3; tentative D call: TRBD1 (5 bases). There are 13 residues in the CDR3. Between the trimmed V and J ends, which lost 5 bases and 7 bases, there was a span of 12 bases. Germline loops: CDR1 PRHDT, CDR2 FYEKMQ (reference sequence). CDR3 loop: CASSLGGDNTIYF. DNA for the CDR3: TGTGCCAGCAGCCTCGGCGGGGACAACACCATATATTTT. Variable domain in full (rest from reference TRBV13 and TRBJ1-3): AAGVIQSPRHLIKEKRETATLKCYPIPRHDTVYWYQQGPGQDPQFLISFYEKMQSDKGSIPDRFSAQQFSDYHSELNMSSLELGDSALYFCASSLGGDNTIYFGEGSWLTVV.

CDR3 nucleotides: TGTGCCAGTAGTATTGACAGGGTTGGTAATTCACCCCTCCACTTT. This gives the protein CASSIDRVGNSPLHF. The V gene is TRBV19, the J gene TRBJ1-6, with TRBD1 matching over 7 bases. The V gene's germline CDR1 is LNHDA and CDR2 SQIVND (reference sequence). The V segment lost 3 bases and the J segment 6 bases; nucleotides outside the gene matches: 5. The CDR3 loop spans 15 amino acids.

J is TRBJ2-3 and V is TRBV19; D call uncertain. The CDR3 is 15 amino acids. Trimming removed 7 bases from V and 0 bases from J, with 14 bases in between. Germline V lookup: CDR1 LNHDA, CDR2 SQIVND (reference sequence). CDR3 DNA sequence: TGTGCCAGTACCCCTCAAGCCTATAGCACAGATACGCAGTATTTT. Protein product: CASTPQAYSTDTQYF.

The rearrangement uses TRBV5-1 and TRBJ1-5, with no clear D. CDR3 length: 14 residues. V was pared by 2 bases and J by 7 bases, with 13 bases between. Germline loops: CDR1 SGHRS, CDR2 YFSETQ. DNA of the CDR3: TGCGCCAGCAGCTTAGAGGATGGAGGCCAGCCCCAGCATTTT. This sequence encodes CASSLEDGGQPQHF.

The V and J genes are TRBV4-1 and TRBJ1-4, with TRBD1 identical over 9 bases. V dropped 1 base and J dropped 7; count of bases not matched to a gene: 10. The CDR3 has 17 amino acids. Per germline, CDR1 MGHRA and CDR2 YSYEKL. The CDR3 here is CASSQGGLTGGSEKLFF. CDR3 sequence (DNA): TGCGCCAGCAGCCAAGGAGGGCTGACAGGGGGGAGTGAAAAACTGTTTTTT.

DNA of the CDR3: TGTGCCAGCAGCTTGCGACAGCCAACTAATGAAAAACTGTTTTTT. Protein sequence: CASSLRQPTNEKLFF. V gene TRBV5-5 combines with J gene TRBJ1-4, with D possibly TRBD1 on 5 matching bases. This CDR3 comprises 15 residues. V shed 1 base and J shed 0 bases, with 7 bases lying between them. Germline V gives CDR1 SGHKS, CDR2 YYEKEE (reference sequence).

The chain is built from TRBV9 and TRBJ2-3; possibly TRBD1 for D (5 bases). In germline, CDR1 is SGDLS, CDR2 YYNGEE. V lost 0 bases and J lost 5, with 7 bases in between. The CDR3 is 13 residues long. CDR3 coding DNA: TGTGCCAGCAGCGTAGCTAGGGGAGATACGCAGTATTTT. Residues: CASSVARGDTQYF. Looking up the rest from reference TRBV9 and TRBJ2-3 gives the full variable domain: DSGVTQTPKHLITATGQRVTLRCSPRSGDLSVYWYQQSLDQGLQFLIQYYNGEERAKGNILERFSAQQFPDLHSELNLSSLELGDSALYFCASSVARGDTQYFGPGTRLTVL.

The rearrangement uses TRBV6-5 and TRBJ1-2, with D possibly being TRBD1 (6 bases). CDR1 is MNHEY and CDR2 is SVGAGI in the germline V gene. The V end lost 2 bases, the J end lost 8 bases, and 15 bases lay between the germline ends. This CDR3 comprises 14 residues. The CDR3 sequence: CASSYRGWKGGYTF. CDR3 DNA: TGTGCCAGCAGTTACAGGGGGTGGAAGGGGGGCTACACCTTC.